Following are 5 T cell receptor beta chains from one sample sequenced in a study of blood T cell repertoires in COVID-19. TCRdb keeps only in-frame clones here, not all; method: immunoSEQ multiplex PCR. The sample consists of hundreds of thousands of clones, about 93% of them appearing once. Sequencing used peripheral blood. The receptors derive from a woman aged 18-30 years who had recovered from COVID-19.

The rearrangement joins TRBV27 to TRBJ2-2; no firm D call. The CDR3 is 13 residues long. Trimming stripped 3 bases from V and 5 bases from J, with 7 bases between. CDR1 MNHEY and CDR2 SMNVEV come from the germline V gene (reference sequence). The CDR3 sequence: CASSFLRTGELFF. CDR3 coding DNA: TGTGCCAGCAGTTTCTTGCGGACCGGGGAGCTGTTTTTT.

In its sample, this clone was seen once. The chain combines TRBV30 with TRBJ1-5, with a possible D match to TRBD1 (5 bases). V lost 0 bases, J lost 2 bases, and 11 bases lay in between. CDR3 length equals 15 residues. Germline-derived CDR1 and CDR2 are GTSNPN and SVGIG (reference sequence). CDR3 residues: CAWSVRLQGNQPQHF. The CDR3 nucleotides read TGTGCCTGGAGTGTGCGGCTACAGGGCAATCAGCCCCAGCATTTT.

This clone has a handful of counts. The rearrangement links TRBV27 to TRBJ1-3; 7 nucleotides align to TRBD1. This CDR3 has 15 amino acids. The germline CDR1 and CDR2 sequences are MNHEY and SMNVEV (reference sequence). V lost 2 bases and J lost 2; bases outside the gene matches: 3. The CDR3 DNA reads TGTGCCAGCAGTTTAAGACAGGGAACTGGAAACACCATATATTTT. It encodes CASSLRQGTGNTIYF.

CDR3 DNA sequence: TGTGCCAGCAACCGGGAAGCTGAGCAGTTCTTC. Protein: CASNREAEQFF. The rearrangement joins TRBV6-5 to TRBJ2-1; TRBD2 is a possible D gene (5 bases). Germline values: CDR1 MNHEY, CDR2 SVGAGI. This CDR3 has 11 residues. Trimming pared 7 bases from V and 9 bases from J, leaving 10 bases between.

DNA of the CDR3: TGTGCCAGCAGTGTAACAGGGGAGCAGTACGTC. It translates to CASSVTGEQYV. The rearrangement links TRBV2 to TRBJ2-7; D possibly corresponds to TRBD1 (6 bases). Germline CDR1 SNHLY, CDR2 FYNNEI. V lost 4 bases and J lost 7, with 8 bases in between. The CDR3 runs to 11 residues.